This is a list of T cell receptor beta chains from one sample in a study of blood T cell repertoires in COVID-19. The table came from immunoSEQ multiplex PCR; TCRdb's copy has only in-frame clones and leaves some out. The sample holds approximately 34,000 clones, 75% to 85% seen once. The sequenced sample consisted of peripheral blood. The receptor source for this set is a woman aged 70-85 years with acute or convalescent COVID-19. CDR3s include the opening cysteine and the closing phenylalanine or tryptophan. Fields, in order: clone size, J gene, V gene, D gene, CDR3 protein, CDR3 DNA. The D gene is left open where the match is weak. Size tells how often a clone was seen (once, few, many) or the class of an expanded clone, and some rows leave it out.

clone size: .
J gene: TRBJ2-7
V gene: TRBV21-1
D gene: .
CDR3 protein: CASSKAPLAGGTIIYEQYF
CDR3 DNA: TGTGCCAGCAGCAAAGCTCCGCTAGCGGGGGGGACAATAATCTACGAGCAGTACTTC

clone size: .
J gene: TRBJ2-3
V gene: TRBV4-2
D gene: .
CDR3 protein: CASSLQTGTQTSTDTQYF
CDR3 DNA: TGTGCCAGCAGCCTACAAACCGGGACACAAACTAGCACAGATACGCAGTATTTT

clone size: .
J gene: TRBJ1-2
V gene: TRBV6-5
D gene: .
CDR3 protein: CASSSDRRSNYGYTF
CDR3 DNA: TGTGCCAGCAGTTCGGACAGACGGAGTAACTATGGCTACACCTTC

clone size: few
J gene: TRBJ2-5
V gene: TRBV20-1
D gene: .
CDR3 protein: CSASGQWETQYF
CDR3 DNA: TGCAGTGCTAGTGGTCAGTGGGAGACCCAGTACTTC

clone size: .
J gene: TRBJ1-3
V gene: TRBV11-2
D gene: .
CDR3 protein: CASSSQSWGVSSGNTIYF
CDR3 DNA: TGTGCCAGCAGCTCCCAATCTTGGGGGGTGAGCTCTGGAAACACCATATATTTT

clone size: .
J gene: TRBJ2-3
V gene: TRBV11-2
D gene: .
CDR3 protein: CASSLHEKDTQYF
CDR3 DNA: TGTGCCAGCAGCTTACATGAGAAAGATACGCAGTATTTT

clone size: few
J gene: TRBJ1-2
V gene: TRBV28
D gene: .
CDR3 protein: CASDQGRGYGYTF
CDR3 DNA: TGTGCCAGCGATCAGGGAAGGGGATACGGCTACACCTTC

clone size: .
J gene: TRBJ2-5
V gene: TRBV4-1
D gene: .
CDR3 protein: CASSQDVGPVETQYF
CDR3 DNA: TGCGCCAGCAGCCAAGACGTTGGGCCCGTAGAGACCCAGTACTTC

clone size: .
J gene: TRBJ2-1
V gene: TRBV7-2
D gene: .
CDR3 protein: CASGASSYNEQFF
CDR3 DNA: TGTGCCAGCGGGGCCAGCTCCTACAATGAGCAGTTCTTC

clone size: few
J gene: TRBJ2-2
V gene: TRBV12-3/TRBV12-4
D gene: .
CDR3 protein: CASRPTGTGELFF
CDR3 DNA: TGTGCCAGCAGGCCGACTGGCACCGGGGAGCTGTTTTTT

clone size: .
J gene: TRBJ1-2
V gene: TRBV7-9
D gene: .
CDR3 protein: CASSFRDIDYGYTF
CDR3 DNA: TGTGCCAGCAGCTTTAGAGACATAGACTATGGCTACACCTTC

clone size: .
J gene: TRBJ2-7
V gene: TRBV19
D gene: .
CDR3 protein: CASSITFPGEQYF
CDR3 DNA: TGTGCCAGTAGTATCACCTTTCCGGGCGAGCAGTACTTC

clone size: .
J gene: TRBJ2-3
V gene: TRBV14
D gene: .
CDR3 protein: CASSQDISTPLGTDTQYF
CDR3 DNA: TGTGCCAGCAGCCAAGATATTTCGACACCCCTTGGCACAGATACGCAGTATTTT

clone size: .
J gene: TRBJ2-1
V gene: TRBV20-1
D gene: TRBD2
CDR3 protein: CSASREGGNEQFF
CDR3 DNA: TGCAGTGCTAGTCGGGAGGGAGGGAATGAGCAGTTCTTC

clone size: .
J gene: TRBJ2-5
V gene: TRBV5-4
D gene: TRBD2
CDR3 protein: CASSTGLQETQYF
CDR3 DNA: TGTGCCAGCAGCACGGGACTACAAGAGACCCAGTACTTC

clone size: .
J gene: TRBJ2-1
V gene: TRBV10-3
D gene: TRBD2
CDR3 protein: CAIREGTSGTNEQFF
CDR3 DNA: TGTGCCATCAGGGAGGGGACTAGCGGGACGAATGAGCAGTTCTTC

clone size: .
J gene: TRBJ1-5
V gene: TRBV6-2/TRBV6-3
D gene: .
CDR3 protein: CASSSRQETVFGNQPQHF
CDR3 DNA: TGTGCCAGCAGTAGTCGACAGGAAACTGTCTTCGGGAATCAGCCCCAGCATTTT

clone size: .
J gene: TRBJ2-7
V gene: TRBV19
D gene: TRBD1
CDR3 protein: CASSGQGDEYEQYF
CDR3 DNA: TGTGCCAGTAGTGGACAGGGAGACGAGTACGAGCAGTACTTC

clone size: .
J gene: TRBJ1-5
V gene: TRBV6-5
D gene: TRBD1
CDR3 protein: CASRGTAYQPQHF
CDR3 DNA: TGTGCCAGCAGGGGGACAGCATATCAGCCCCAGCATTTT

clone size: .
J gene: TRBJ2-7
V gene: TRBV10-3
D gene: .
CDR3 protein: CAISLTSSYEQYF
CDR3 DNA: TGTGCCATCAGCCTGACAAGCTCCTACGAGCAGTACTTC

clone size: .
J gene: TRBJ1-5
V gene: TRBV2
D gene: .
CDR3 protein: CASSEARSSNQPQHF
CDR3 DNA: TGTGCCAGCAGTGAAGCGCGATCAAGTAATCAGCCCCAGCATTTT

clone size: once
J gene: TRBJ2-7
V gene: TRBV7-2
D gene: TRBD1
CDR3 protein: CASSYGVGTASYEQYF
CDR3 DNA: TGTGCCAGCAGCTACGGGGTAGGGACAGCTTCCTACGAGCAGTACTTC

clone size: .
J gene: TRBJ2-7
V gene: TRBV5-5
D gene: TRBD2
CDR3 protein: CASSYSSGSYEQYF
CDR3 DNA: TGTGCCAGCAGCTACTCTAGCGGCTCCTACGAGCAGTACTTC

clone size: .
J gene: TRBJ2-4
V gene: TRBV28
D gene: .
CDR3 protein: CASSLISSVKNIQYF
CDR3 DNA: TGTGCCAGCAGTTTAATTTCTAGCGTCAAAAACATTCAGTACTTC

clone size: .
J gene: TRBJ2-5
V gene: TRBV7-8
D gene: .
CDR3 protein: CASSLRGRQETQYF
CDR3 DNA: TGTGCCAGCAGCTTACGGGGGAGACAAGAGACCCAGTACTTC

clone size: .
J gene: TRBJ2-2
V gene: TRBV5-6
D gene: TRBD1
CDR3 protein: CASSEQGAPDTGELFF
CDR3 DNA: TGTGCCAGCAGCGAACAGGGGGCGCCGGACACCGGGGAGCTGTTTTTT

clone size: .
J gene: TRBJ2-3
V gene: TRBV7-6
D gene: .
CDR3 protein: CASSLARGIGTDTQYF
CDR3 DNA: TGTGCCAGCAGCTTAGCGAGGGGGATTGGGACAGATACGCAGTATTTT

clone size: once
J gene: TRBJ1-1
V gene: TRBV7-8
D gene: TRBD1
CDR3 protein: CASSLVAGGFTEAFF
CDR3 DNA: TGTGCCAGCAGCTTAGTAGCAGGGGGTTTCACTGAAGCTTTCTTT

clone size: .
J gene: TRBJ2-1
V gene: TRBV7-2
D gene: .
CDR3 protein: CASSLSEAYYNEQFF
CDR3 DNA: TGTGCCAGCAGCTTAAGTGAAGCCTACTACAATGAGCAGTTCTTC

clone size: .
J gene: TRBJ2-7
V gene: TRBV12-5
D gene: TRBD1
CDR3 protein: CASKWDRDRGPNEQYF
CDR3 DNA: TGTGCTAGCAAGTGGGACCGCGACAGGGGGCCGAACGAGCAGTACTTC

clone size: .
J gene: TRBJ1-4
V gene: TRBV18
D gene: TRBD1
CDR3 protein: CASSRQGRDEKLFF
CDR3 DNA: TGTGCCAGCTCACGACAGGGGCGGGACGAAAAACTGTTTTTT

clone size: .
J gene: TRBJ2-5
V gene: TRBV4-1
D gene: TRBD1
CDR3 protein: CASSHPGQGETQYF
CDR3 DNA: TGCGCCAGCAGCCACCCGGGACAGGGGGAGACCCAGTACTTC

clone size: .
J gene: TRBJ2-3
V gene: TRBV27
D gene: TRBD1
CDR3 protein: CASSSGGHTDTQYF
CDR3 DNA: TGTGCCAGCAGTTCAGGGGGCCATACAGATACGCAGTATTTT

clone size: .
J gene: TRBJ1-2
V gene: TRBV3-1/TRBV3-2
D gene: .
CDR3 protein: CASSQAGEYTF
CDR3 DNA: TGTGCCAGCAGCCAAGCGGGGGAATACACCTTC

clone size: .
J gene: TRBJ2-7
V gene: TRBV4-2
D gene: TRBD2
CDR3 protein: CASSPAGTSGPYEQYF
CDR3 DNA: TGTGCCAGCAGCCCAGCCGGGACTAGTGGACCCTACGAGCAGTACTTC

clone size: .
J gene: TRBJ2-3
V gene: TRBV9
D gene: TRBD1
CDR3 protein: CASSVVSGGVTDTQYF
CDR3 DNA: TGTGCCAGCAGCGTAGTGTCAGGGGGAGTAACAGATACGCAGTATTTT

clone size: .
J gene: TRBJ2-2
V gene: TRBV19
D gene: TRBD2
CDR3 protein: CASGSAGGPTGELFF
CDR3 DNA: TGTGCCAGTGGATCAGCGGGAGGGCCTACCGGGGAGCTGTTTTTT

clone size: once
J gene: TRBJ2-2
V gene: TRBV3-1/TRBV3-2
D gene: .
CDR3 protein: CASSQVVSGPGELFF
CDR3 DNA: TGTGCCAGCAGCCAAGTAGTGTCAGGCCCCGGGGAGCTGTTTTTT

clone size: .
J gene: TRBJ1-2
V gene: TRBV6-5
D gene: TRBD1
CDR3 protein: CASSHGQGYGYTF
CDR3 DNA: TGTGCCAGCAGCCACGGACAGGGGTATGGCTACACCTTC

clone size: .
J gene: TRBJ1-4
V gene: TRBV28
D gene: TRBD1
CDR3 protein: CASSLWQGAGNEKLFF
CDR3 DNA: TGTGCCAGCAGTTTATGGCAGGGGGCGGGAAATGAAAAACTGTTTTTT

clone size: .
J gene: TRBJ1-1
V gene: TRBV5-1
D gene: .
CDR3 protein: CASSFVMWDTGRSTEAFF
CDR3 DNA: TGCGCCAGCAGCTTCGTTATGTGGGACACAGGGCGTAGCACTGAAGCTTTCTTT

clone size: .
J gene: TRBJ1-1
V gene: TRBV4-2
D gene: TRBD1
CDR3 protein: CASSLWTGLNTEAFF
CDR3 DNA: TGTGCCAGCAGCCTCTGGACAGGGTTGAACACTGAAGCTTTCTTT

clone size: .
J gene: TRBJ2-7
V gene: TRBV6-1
D gene: .
CDR3 protein: CASSVSYEQYF
CDR3 DNA: TGTGCCAGCAGCGTCTCCTACGAGCAGTACTTC

clone size: few
J gene: TRBJ2-4
V gene: TRBV7-6
D gene: .
CDR3 protein: CASSFGGRWGKNIQYF
CDR3 DNA: TGTGCCAGCAGCTTTGGAGGGAGGTGGGGCAAAAACATTCAGTACTTC

clone size: once
J gene: TRBJ2-3
V gene: TRBV12-3/TRBV12-4
D gene: .
CDR3 protein: CATARGTDTQYF
CDR3 DNA: TGTGCCACCGCTCGGGGCACAGATACGCAGTATTTT

clone size: .
J gene: TRBJ2-5
V gene: TRBV7-9
D gene: TRBD1
CDR3 protein: CASSPGTVSLGQETQYF
CDR3 DNA: TGTGCCAGCAGCCCGGGGACAGTCTCCTTAGGGCAAGAGACCCAGTACTTC

clone size: .
J gene: TRBJ1-6
V gene: TRBV7-8
D gene: .
CDR3 protein: CASSLLPNSPLHF
CDR3 DNA: TGTGCCAGCAGCTTACTCCCCAATTCACCCCTCCACTTT

clone size: .
J gene: TRBJ2-3
V gene: TRBV12-3/TRBV12-4
D gene: .
CDR3 protein: CASSPVKTDTQYF
CDR3 DNA: TGTGCCAGCAGCCCAGTTAAGACAGATACGCAGTATTTT

clone size: few
J gene: TRBJ1-4
V gene: TRBV7-2
D gene: TRBD1
CDR3 protein: CASSTRQGGEKLFF
CDR3 DNA: TGTGCCAGCAGCACCCGACAGGGCGGTGAAAAACTGTTTTTT

clone size: .
J gene: TRBJ1-4
V gene: TRBV7-2
D gene: .
CDR3 protein: CASSSGGTATNEKLFF
CDR3 DNA: TGTGCCAGCAGCTCGGGCGGGACCGCAACTAATGAAAAACTGTTTTTT